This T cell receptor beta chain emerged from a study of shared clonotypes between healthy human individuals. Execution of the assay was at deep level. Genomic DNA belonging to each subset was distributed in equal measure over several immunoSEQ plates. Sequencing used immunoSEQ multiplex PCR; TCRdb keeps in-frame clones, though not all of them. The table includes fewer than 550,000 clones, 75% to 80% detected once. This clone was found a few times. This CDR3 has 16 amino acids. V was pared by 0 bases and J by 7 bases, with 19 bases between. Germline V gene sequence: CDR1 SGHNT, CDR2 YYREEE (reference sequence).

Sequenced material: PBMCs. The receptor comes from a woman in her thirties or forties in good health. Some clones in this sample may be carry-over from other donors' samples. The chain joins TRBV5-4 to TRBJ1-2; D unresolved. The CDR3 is CASSLAGQRLHSGYTF. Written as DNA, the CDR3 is TGTGCCAGCAGCTTGGCCGGCCAAAGGTTACATTCTGGCTACACCTTC.